The rows below give T cell receptor beta chains drawn from one sample of a study of T cell repertoires in cytomegalovirus infection. The antigens of these receptors remain unknown. TCRdb reanalysed the reads using MiXCR and keeps one entry per CDR3 protein. The sample carries about 900,000 distinct CDR3 sequences, 30% to 40% recorded once. The sequencing used cultured CD8+ T cells from PBMCs, collected from culture after CMV antigen stimulation. Receptors were obtained from a human donor in good health (CMV status not recorded). Some clones in this sample may be carry-over from other donors' samples. The CDR3 runs from the conserved cysteine through the conserved F or W. Fields, in order: J gene, V gene, D gene, clone size, CDR3 DNA, CDR3 protein. D genes are given only for firm matches. Some rows mark clone size as missing; the rest say once, few, many or name a class of expanded clone.

TRBJ1-2,TRBV6-2/TRBV6-3,TRBD1,few,TGTGCCAGCAGCGCCACCGGGACAGGGATTTATGGCTACACCTTC,CASSATGTGIYGYTF
TRBJ1-6,TRBV6-5,.,.,TGTGCCAGCAGTTACGGGGGGGTTGCCTGGAATTCACCCCTCCACTTT,CASSYGGVAWNSPLHF
TRBJ1-2,TRBV10-3,.,.,TGTGCCATCTTAGGGATTTTGGACTATGGCTACACCTTC,CAILGILDYGYTF
TRBJ1-5,TRBV12-3/TRBV12-4,.,.,TGTGCCAGCAGTTCACCGAGACAAGGGAGTTACAGCAATCAGCCCCAGCATTTT,CASSSPRQGSYSNQPQHF
TRBJ1-2,TRBV7-8,.,many,TGTGCCAGCAGCTTAAGCAGGGGTGTCGGCTACACCTTC,CASSLSRGVGYTF
TRBJ1-1,TRBV27,.,.,TGTGCCAGCACCCCACTAATGGGAAACACTGAAGCTTTCTTT,CASTPLMGNTEAFF
TRBJ2-1,TRBV9,.,.,TGTGCCAGCAGCGTACGAGGGGCCGAATACAATGAGCAGTTCTTC,CASSVRGAEYNEQFF
TRBJ2-2,TRBV7-8,.,.,TGTGCCAACAGCTTAGCACGAGGGGAGCTGTTTTTT,CANSLARGELFF
TRBJ2-2,TRBV27,.,.,TGTGCCAGCAGTTTCGGCGGCACCGGGGGGCTGTTTTTT,CASSFGGTGGLFF
TRBJ2-7,TRBV7-2,.,many,TGTGCCAGCAGCATCGGACGAACCCACGAGCAGTACTTC,CASSIGRTHEQYF
TRBJ2-3,TRBV10-1,TRBD1,few,TGCGCCAGCAGTGAGTCCCGGACAGGGGGGAATACGCAGTATTTT,CASSESRTGGNTQYF
TRBJ2-6,TRBV12-5,.,.,TGTGCTAGTGGTTTAGGGGGTCCGGTCGGGGCCAACGTCCTGACTTTC,CASGLGGPVGANVLTF
TRBJ1-2,TRBV5-6,TRBD1,.,TGTGCCAGCAGCTTTCGGTGGACAGGCAGCGGCTACACCTTC,CASSFRWTGSGYTF
TRBJ2-1,TRBV15,TRBD1,.,TGTGCCACCAGCAGAGGGGCGGGACAGGCCTCCTACAATGAGCAGTTCTTC,CATSRGAGQASYNEQFF
TRBJ2-5,TRBV27,.,.,TGTGCCAGCAGTTTCGGAGGGGGAGGGACCCAGTACTTC,CASSFGGGGTQYF
TRBJ2-2,TRBV7-2,TRBD2,few,TGTGCCAGCAGCTTAAATCGACTAGCGGGGGGGCCCGGGGAGCTGTTTTTT,CASSLNRLAGGPGELFF
TRBJ1-1,TRBV19,.,few,TGTGCCAGTAGTAAGGGGGGATACACTGAAGCTTTCTTT,CASSKGGYTEAFF
TRBJ1-1,TRBV27,.,few,TGTGCCAGCAGGGAGGGACGGAATGAAGCTTTCTTT,CASREGRNEAFF
TRBJ1-1,TRBV6-1,.,few,TGTGCCAGCAGGCCCGGGGGCAGTAACACTGAAGCTTTCTTT,CASRPGGSNTEAFF
TRBJ2-5,TRBV7-3,TRBD2,.,TGTGCCAGCAGCTTCCGGCTAGCGGGGGCCGAGAGAGAGACCCAGTACTTC,CASSFRLAGAERETQYF
TRBJ2-5,TRBV6-1,.,.,TGTGCCAGCAGCCCCCTCGGAATTCAAGAGACCCAGTACTTC,CASSPLGIQETQYF
TRBJ1-2,TRBV7-2,.,many,TGTGCCAGCAGTCCCTCGGGCCCTAGCAGTCCTAACTATGGCTACACCTTC,CASSPSGPSSPNYGYTF
TRBJ1-1,TRBV27,.,few,TGTGCCAGCAGTTTCCGGGGCTTCATGAACACTGAAGCTTTCTTT,CASSFRGFMNTEAFF
TRBJ1-2,TRBV12-3/TRBV12-4,.,few,TGTGCCAGCAGTTTAGCGCCAGAGAACTATGGCTACACCTTC,CASSLAPENYGYTF
TRBJ2-7,TRBV4-1,TRBD1,.,TGCGCCAGCAGCCAAGAGGGGACAGGCCCAACTCACTACGAGCAGTACTTC,CASSQEGTGPTHYEQYF
TRBJ1-1,TRBV27,.,.,TGTGCCAGCAGTAACCCAAATGACATAATCCCTGCTTTCTTT,CASSNPNDIIPAFF
TRBJ1-3,TRBV27,.,few,TGTGCCAGCAGGAGAGGAAACACCATATATTTT,CASRRGNTIYF
TRBJ2-2,TRBV6-2/TRBV6-3,TRBD1,few,TGTGCCAGCGGACGACAGGGCACCGGGGAGCTGTTTTTT,CASGRQGTGELFF
TRBJ2-3,TRBV29-1,.,few,TGCAGCGTTGAAGAGACGGGGCGAGATACGCAGTATTTT,CSVEETGRDTQYF
TRBJ2-1,TRBV14,TRBD1,.,TGTGCCAGCAGCCAAGCCGGAGGACAGGGGCTATTGAATGAGCAGTTCTTC,CASSQAGGQGLLNEQFF
TRBJ1-1,TRBV5-1,.,.,TGCGCCAGCAGCCCCGTTAATCCGAACACTGAAGCTTTCTTT,CASSPVNPNTEAFF
TRBJ2-3,TRBV20-1,.,.,TGTTCCCCCGGGGGACTCTACCCGAGGGATACGCAGTATTTT,CSPGGLYPRDTQYF
TRBJ1-3,TRBV11-2,.,.,TGTGCCAGCAGCGCCCTAGCGTCCTCTGGAAACACCATATATTTT,CASSALASSGNTIYF